Listed below are T cell receptor beta chains from one sample, sequenced in a study of control samples from healthy donors and cancer patients. Here immunoSEQ multiplex PCR was the method, and the copy in TCRdb shows in-frame clones only, minus some. The top ten hold approximately 6% of the sample, which has roughly 80,000 clones, around 94% seen once. The sample consisted of blood. Receptors were obtained from a woman aged 60 to 75 in good health. CDR3s include the opening cysteine and the closing phenylalanine or tryptophan. A D gene is named only where the DNA matches it firmly. Only some rows state a clone size, as once, few, many or a class for expanded clones.

abundance	d_gene	v_gene	j_gene	CDR3aa	CDR3nt
-	-	TRBV5-1	TRBJ1-1	CASSLGMSQRDTEAFF	TGCGCCAGCAGCTTGGGTATGTCTCAAAGGGACACTGAAGCTTTCTTT
-	-	TRBV18	TRBJ2-7	CASSPRGTSSYEQYF	TGTGCCAGCTCACCGAGGGGGACGTCCTCCTACGAGCAGTACTTC
-	TRBD1	TRBV12-3/TRBV12-4	TRBJ2-7	CASSVRDRARQYF	TGTGCCAGCAGTGTCCGGGACAGGGCCCGGCAGTACTTC
-	TRBD2	TRBV10-3	TRBJ2-3	CAISAGLAGGPDTQYF	TGTGCCATCAGCGCGGGACTAGCGGGAGGTCCAGATACGCAGTATTTT
-	TRBD1	TRBV5-1	TRBJ1-2	CASSPGTGDGYTF	TGCGCCAGCAGCCCTGGGACAGGCGATGGCTACACCTTC
few	-	TRBV18	TRBJ1-3	CASSPTGQLNTIYF	TGTGCCAGCTCACCTACGGGTCAGTTAAACACCATATATTTT
-	TRBD2	TRBV28	TRBJ2-7	CASSFPLGLAGGSSYEQYF	TGTGCCAGCAGTTTTCCCCTAGGACTAGCGGGAGGCAGCTCCTACGAGCAGTACTTC
-	-	TRBV5-5	TRBJ1-5	CASSLSPGARNQPQHF	TGTGCCAGCAGCTTATCGCCGGGGGCGAGGAATCAGCCCCAGCATTTT
-	TRBD1	TRBV29-1	TRBJ1-2	CSVALEGTRGAYGYTF	TGCAGCGTTGCACTGGAGGGGACCAGGGGGGCCTATGGCTACACCTTC
-	TRBD1	TRBV14	TRBJ2-7	CASSQGAGTAYEQYF	TGTGCCAGCAGCCAAGGTGCCGGGACAGCCTACGAGCAGTACTTC
-	TRBD1	TRBV28	TRBJ1-5	CASSAGQGLQPQHF	TGTGCCAGCAGCGCCGGACAGGGGCTTCAGCCCCAGCATTTT
-	TRBD1	TRBV27	TRBJ2-7	CASSQGQGGPYEQYF	TGTGCCAGCAGCCAGGGACAGGGTGGCCCCTACGAGCAGTACTTC
-	TRBD2	TRBV7-2	TRBJ2-7	CASRQSGSRSYEQYF	TGTGCCAGCAGACAAAGCGGGAGTCGGTCCTACGAGCAGTACTTC
-	-	TRBV2	TRBJ1-2	CASSVTGAGGYTF	TGTGCCAGCAGTGTTACGGGGGCGGGCGGCTACACCTTC
-	-	TRBV10-3	TRBJ2-1	CAIKEGGGASSYNEQFF	TGTGCCATCAAGGAAGGCGGTGGGGCGAGCTCCTACAATGAGCAGTTCTTC
-	-	TRBV28	TRBJ1-1	CASRPPYGGAPGGIEAFF	TGTGCCAGCAGACCCCCTTACGGGGGGGCCCCCGGTGGGATTGAAGCTTTCTTT
-	TRBD1	TRBV10-3	TRBJ1-5	CAISESHLTGPNQPQHF	TGTGCCATCAGTGAGTCCCACCTGACAGGGCCCAATCAGCCCCAGCATTTT
-	-	TRBV4-1	TRBJ2-1	CASSQVALEGNEQFF	TGCGCCAGCAGCCAAGTTGCACTAGAGGGCAATGAGCAGTTCTTC
-	-	TRBV6-5	TRBJ2-7	CATDWSYEQYF	TGTGCCACCGATTGGTCCTACGAGCAGTACTTC
-	-	TRBV5-1	TRBJ1-5	CASSLQGGYQPQHF	TGCGCCAGCAGCCTTCAGGGTGGTTATCAGCCCCAGCATTTT
-	-	TRBV18	TRBJ1-1	CASSPGASDAFF	TGTGCCAGCTCACCCGGGGCGTCTGATGCTTTCTTT
once	-	TRBV18	TRBJ2-5	CASSPPAGLWETQYF	TGTGCCAGCTCACCACCAGCAGGGCTATGGGAGACCCAGTACTTC
-	-	TRBV27	TRBJ1-4	CASSQMGGEKLFF	TGTGCCAGCAGTCAAATGGGCGGTGAAAAACTGTTTTTT
-	-	TRBV30	TRBJ2-2	CAWSVHGTGELFF	TGTGCCTGGAGTGTACATGGCACCGGGGAGCTGTTTTTT
once	-	TRBV2	TRBJ1-4	CAVQARTPEKLFF	TGTGCCGTTCAGGCTAGAACCCCCGAAAAACTGTTTTTT
-	-	TRBV9	TRBJ2-7	CASSVVVSRWEQYF	TGTGCCAGCAGCGTAGTTGTTTCCAGGTGGGAGCAGTACTTC
-	TRBD1	TRBV6-6	TRBJ2-3	CASSAMTGVVADTQYF	TGTGCCAGCAGTGCCATGACAGGGGTCGTCGCAGATACGCAGTATTTT
-	TRBD1	TRBV23-1	TRBJ2-7	CASSPGQYYEQYF	TGCGCCAGCAGCCCGGGACAGTATTACGAGCAGTACTTC
-	TRBD2	TRBV5-1	TRBJ2-1	CASSGGDHSYNEQFF	TGCGCCAGCAGCGGGGGGGATCACTCCTACAATGAGCAGTTCTTC
-	TRBD1	TRBV11-3	TRBJ2-3	CASSLGQGRTDTQYF	TGTGCCAGCAGCTTAGGACAGGGGCGCACAGATACGCAGTATTTT
-	-	TRBV28	TRBJ1-1	CASSNYNTEAFF	TGTGCCAGCAGTAACTACAACACTGAAGCTTTCTTT
-	-	TRBV21-1	TRBJ2-2	CASLKPTGRYTGELFF	TGTGCCAGCCTGAAGCCGACAGGGCGGTACACCGGGGAGCTGTTTTTT
-	TRBD2	TRBV9	TRBJ2-1	CASSVVGVGASGRSEQFF	TGTGCCAGCAGCGTAGTCGGAGTGGGGGCTAGCGGGAGAAGTGAGCAGTTCTTC
-	-	TRBV12-3/TRBV12-4	TRBJ1-1	CASSYGQNTEAFF	TGTGCCAGCAGTTATGGTCAGAACACTGAAGCTTTCTTT
-	-	TRBV19	TRBJ2-3	CASRRGRNTDTQYF	TGTGCCAGTAGAAGGGGACGAAACACAGATACGCAGTATTTT
once	-	TRBV3-1/TRBV3-2	TRBJ1-5	CASSRGYSNQPQHF	TGTGCCAGCAGCCGGGGTTATAGCAATCAGCCCCAGCATTTT
once	-	TRBV7-9	TRBJ2-7	CASSSTGREQYF	TGTGCCAGCAGCTCAACAGGGCGCGAGCAGTACTTC
-	-	TRBV12-2	TRBJ2-2	CASRLAPGAGGVNTGELFF	TGTGCAAGTCGCTTAGCCCCGGGAGCGGGAGGAGTGAACACCGGGGAGCTGTTTTTT
-	-	TRBV11-2	TRBJ1-6	CASSLETDYNSPLHF	TGTGCCAGCAGCTTAGAGACGGATTATAATTCACCCCTCCACTTT
-	TRBD2	TRBV7-2	TRBJ2-1	CASSFGGRASDEQFF	TGTGCCAGCAGCTTTGGCGGGAGGGCCTCGGATGAGCAGTTCTTC
-	-	TRBV5-1	TRBJ1-4	CASSPRNNEKLFF	TGCGCCAGCAGCCCCAGAAATAATGAAAAACTGTTTTTT
-	-	TRBV28	TRBJ1-3	CASSSQGEGGNTIYF	TGTGCCAGCAGTTCACAGGGAGAGGGTGGAAACACCATATATTTT
once	-	TRBV10-2	TRBJ1-3	CASSESVGNTIYF	TGCGCCAGCAGTGAGTCTGTTGGAAACACCATATATTTT
-	-	TRBV19	TRBJ1-5	CASTWSLNQPQHF	TGTGCCAGTACGTGGTCGTTAAATCAGCCCCAGCATTTT
-	TRBD1	TRBV5-1	TRBJ2-3	CASSGIQGKITDTQYF	TGCGCCAGCAGCGGGATACAGGGGAAAATCACAGATACGCAGTATTTT
-	-	TRBV3-1/TRBV3-2	TRBJ1-4	CASSQDLYEKLFF	TGTGCCAGCAGCCAAGATCTGTATGAAAAACTGTTTTTT
-	TRBD2	TRBV7-9	TRBJ2-5	CASSLGLAAQETQYF	TGTGCCAGCAGCTTAGGACTAGCGGCTCAAGAGACCCAGTACTTC